This T cell receptor beta chain was documented in a study of graft-versus-host responses after intestinal transplantation. Study context: The transplants performed in recipients were multivisceral, liver-intestinal, or isolated intestinal. Recipients were all induced with anti-thymocyte globulin, then given tacrolimus and steroids for 2 to 4 years.

Notes on this clone: What it binds is unknown.

The CDR3 sequence is 18 residues long. J gave up 5 bases and V 4 bases, and 18 bases lay outside the gene matches. Germline values: CDR1 KGHSH, CDR2 LQKENI. Measured with immunoSEQ multiplex PCR; TCRdb has only the in-frame clones, and not every one. The profile shows around 100,000 clones, roughly 90% of them singletons. This TCR derives from a human donor who was the organ donor for an intestinal transplant. Sequencing was performed on unstimulated CD4+ T cells sorted from spleen or lymph node cells, taken before transplant. V gene TRBV18 combines with J gene TRBJ1-1; 8 bases map to TRBD1. CDR3 sequence: CASSQLPWTGTAVTEAFF. CDR3 nucleotides: TGTGCCAGCTCACAGTTACCTTGGACAGGGACCGCGGTGACTGAAGCTTTCTTT.